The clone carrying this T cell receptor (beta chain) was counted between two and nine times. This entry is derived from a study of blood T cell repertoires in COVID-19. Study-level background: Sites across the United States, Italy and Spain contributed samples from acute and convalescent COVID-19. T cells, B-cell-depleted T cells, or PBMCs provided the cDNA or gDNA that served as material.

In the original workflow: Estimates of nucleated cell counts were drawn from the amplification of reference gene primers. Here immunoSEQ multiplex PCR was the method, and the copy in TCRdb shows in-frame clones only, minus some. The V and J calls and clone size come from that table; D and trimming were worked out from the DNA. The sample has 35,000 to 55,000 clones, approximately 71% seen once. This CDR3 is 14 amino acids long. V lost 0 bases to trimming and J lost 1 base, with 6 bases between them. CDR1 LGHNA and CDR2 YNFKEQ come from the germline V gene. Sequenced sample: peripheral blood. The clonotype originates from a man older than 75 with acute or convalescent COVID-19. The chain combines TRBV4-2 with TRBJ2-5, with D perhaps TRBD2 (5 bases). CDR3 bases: TGTGCCAGCAGCCAAGAGAGCGGCCAAGAGACCCAGTACTTC. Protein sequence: CASSQESGQETQYF.